This T cell receptor (beta chain) was documented in a study of cytomegalovirus exposure and HLA in healthy donors. Study as a whole: Out of fewer than 400 genotyped donors, around 80% belonged to the Caucasian-associated ancestry cluster.

This CDR3 contains 11 residues. With 7 bases removed from V and 5 bases from J, the gap between germline ends came to 9 bases. Germline CDR1 is LNHDA and CDR2 is SQIVND (reference sequence). PCR involved 60 Vbeta and 13 Jbeta primers. The method was immunoSEQ multiplex PCR; TCRdb's version includes in-frame clones alone and lacks a portion of them. The data show roughly 160,000 clones, with roughly 73% seen just once and 7.7% held by the top ten. The receptor's source is a woman between 40 and 50 years old in good health and CMV-seropositive. Material: PBMCs. The chain carries TRBV19 and TRBJ2-7; TRBD1 is a possible D gene (5 bases). CDR3 protein: CASTSRDEQYF. The CDR3 DNA sequence: TGTGCCAGTACGTCCAGGGACGAGCAGTACTTC.